This record looks at one TCR beta chain sequence and its context. This sample stems from a study of radiation and T cells in renal cell carcinoma. Time point defined: blood 2 weeks post-SBRT. Treatment meaning: 15 Gy SBRT to primary tumor, nephrectomy 4 weeks later. Data came from immunoSEQ multiplex PCR; TCRdb stores just in-frame clones and leaves some out. The sample shows roughly 130,000 clones, 80% to 90% of them seen only once. The sequenced sample was blood, obtained from a patient whose treatment included radiotherapy and nephrectomy. This TCR derives from a woman aged 55-70 years with renal cell carcinoma.

CDR3 sequence: CASSEARQGRGYTF. CDR3 bases: TGTGCCAGCAGTGAAGCGCGGCAGGGTCGTGGCTACACCTTC. This rearrangement joins TRBV2 to TRBJ1-2, with a tentative D call TRBD1 (5 bases). This CDR3 is built from 14 residues. Per the germline V gene, CDR1 is SNHLY and CDR2 is FYNNEI. Trimming took 0 bases from V and 7 from J, leaving 12 bases between them.